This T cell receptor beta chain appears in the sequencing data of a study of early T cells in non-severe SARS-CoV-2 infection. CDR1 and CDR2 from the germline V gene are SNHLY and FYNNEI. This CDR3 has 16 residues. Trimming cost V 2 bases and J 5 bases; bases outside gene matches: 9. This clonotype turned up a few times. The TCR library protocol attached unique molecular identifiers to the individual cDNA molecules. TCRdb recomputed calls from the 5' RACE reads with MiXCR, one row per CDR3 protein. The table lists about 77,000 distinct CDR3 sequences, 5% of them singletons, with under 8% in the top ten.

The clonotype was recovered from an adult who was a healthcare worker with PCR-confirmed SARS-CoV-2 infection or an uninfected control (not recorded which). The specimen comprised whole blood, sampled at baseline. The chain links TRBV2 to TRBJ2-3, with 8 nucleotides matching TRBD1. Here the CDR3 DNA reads TGTGCCAGCAGTGAACACGACAGGGGTTCAAAAGATACGCAGTATTTT. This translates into CASSEHDRGSKDTQYF.